This T cell receptor (beta chain) originates from a study of Ad26.COV2.S vaccination and SARS-CoV-2 variants. Germline CDR1 LNHDA, CDR2 SQIVND (reference sequence). V was clipped by 3 bases and J by 4 bases; unmatched bases: 4. The CDR3 consists of 14 residues. Profiling relied on immunoSEQ multiplex PCR, and the TCRdb table lists in-frame clones only, not all of them. The sample has 500,000 or so clones; 89% are singletons. Treatment in this sample: 15 to 20 received Ad26.COV2.S at low or high dose, single or two shots; about 5 received placebo; per-sample allocation not given. Sampling was performed 63 days after the first vaccine or placebo injection.

The source is a person aged 18 to 65 who received the Ad26.COV2.S COVID-19 vaccine or a placebo. This specimen was peripheral blood, taken in a trial of Ad26.COV2.S vaccine versus placebo. J is TRBJ2-5 and V is TRBV19, with TRBD2 identical over 8 bases. Here the CDR3 DNA reads TGTGCCAGTAGTATTAGTCTAGCGGGAGAGACCCAGTACTTC. Translating it yields CASSISLAGETQYF.